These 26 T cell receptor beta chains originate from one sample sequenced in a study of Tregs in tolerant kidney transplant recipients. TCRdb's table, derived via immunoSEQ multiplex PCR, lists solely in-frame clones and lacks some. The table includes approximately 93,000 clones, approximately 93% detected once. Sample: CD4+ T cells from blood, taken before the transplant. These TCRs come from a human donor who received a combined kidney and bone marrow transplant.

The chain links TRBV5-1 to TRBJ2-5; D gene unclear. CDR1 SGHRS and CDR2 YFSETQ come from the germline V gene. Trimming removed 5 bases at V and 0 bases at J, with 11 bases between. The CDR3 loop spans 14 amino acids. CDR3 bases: TGCGCCAGCAGAAATACAGAGTACCAAGAGACCCAGTACTTC. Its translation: CASRNTEYQETQYF.

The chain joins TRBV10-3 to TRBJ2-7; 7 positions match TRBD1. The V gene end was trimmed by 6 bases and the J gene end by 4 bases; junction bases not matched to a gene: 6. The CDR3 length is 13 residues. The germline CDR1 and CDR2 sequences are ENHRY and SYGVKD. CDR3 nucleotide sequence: TGTGCCATCAGCTGGGACAGAGGATACGAGCAGTACTTC. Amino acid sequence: CAISWDRGYEQYF.

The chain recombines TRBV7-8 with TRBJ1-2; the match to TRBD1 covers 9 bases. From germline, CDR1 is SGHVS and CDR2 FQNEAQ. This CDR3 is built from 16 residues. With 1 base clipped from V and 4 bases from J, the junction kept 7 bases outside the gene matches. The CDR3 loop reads CASSLGSGQGLYGYTF. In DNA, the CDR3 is TGTGCCAGCAGCTTAGGATCGGGACAGGGCCTCTATGGCTACACCTTC.

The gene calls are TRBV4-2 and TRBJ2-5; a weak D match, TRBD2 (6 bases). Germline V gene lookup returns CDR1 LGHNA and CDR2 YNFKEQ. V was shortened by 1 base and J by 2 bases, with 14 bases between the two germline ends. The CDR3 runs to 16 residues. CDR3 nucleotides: TGTGCCAGCAGCCAAGTCCCTCTCGGGGGACAAGAGACCCAGTACTTC. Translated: CASSQVPLGGQETQYF.

This chain's CDR3 is CASSYGILNTEAFF. CDR3 nucleotide sequence: TGTGCCAGCAGCTACGGGATCCTGAACACTGAAGCTTTCTTT. The chain is built from TRBV11-1 and TRBJ1-1; D ambiguous. CDR1 is SGHAT, CDR2 FQDESV, per germline (reference sequence). The CDR3 is 14 residues long. V was pared by 4 bases and J by 0 bases, with 9 bases between.

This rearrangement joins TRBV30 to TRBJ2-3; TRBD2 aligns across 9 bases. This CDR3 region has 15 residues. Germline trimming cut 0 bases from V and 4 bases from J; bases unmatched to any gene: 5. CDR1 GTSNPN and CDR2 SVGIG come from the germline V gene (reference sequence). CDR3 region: CAWSVWAGGPDTQYF. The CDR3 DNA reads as TGTGCCTGGAGTGTATGGGCGGGGGGGCCAGATACGCAGTATTTT.

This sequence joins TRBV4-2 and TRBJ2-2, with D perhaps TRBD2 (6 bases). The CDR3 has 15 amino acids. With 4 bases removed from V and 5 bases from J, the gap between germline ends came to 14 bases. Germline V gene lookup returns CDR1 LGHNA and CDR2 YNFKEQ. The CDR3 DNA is TGTGCCAGCAGCCCTTCAAGAGGGAGGACCGGGGAGCTGTTTTTT. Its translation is CASSPSRGRTGELFF.

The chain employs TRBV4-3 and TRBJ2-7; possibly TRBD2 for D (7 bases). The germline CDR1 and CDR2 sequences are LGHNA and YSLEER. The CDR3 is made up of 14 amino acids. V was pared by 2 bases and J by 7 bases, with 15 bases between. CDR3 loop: CASSQRRGRGEQYF. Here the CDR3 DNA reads TGCGCCAGCAGCCAAAGGCGGGGGCGAGGGGAGCAGTACTTC.

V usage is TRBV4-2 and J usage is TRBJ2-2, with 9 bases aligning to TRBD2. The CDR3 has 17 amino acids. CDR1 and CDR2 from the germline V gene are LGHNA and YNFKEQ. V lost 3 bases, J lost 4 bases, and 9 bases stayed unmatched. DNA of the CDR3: TGTGCCAGCAGCCAGAACGGAGCTAGCGGGATCACCGGGGAGCTGTTTTTT. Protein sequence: CASSQNGASGITGELFF.

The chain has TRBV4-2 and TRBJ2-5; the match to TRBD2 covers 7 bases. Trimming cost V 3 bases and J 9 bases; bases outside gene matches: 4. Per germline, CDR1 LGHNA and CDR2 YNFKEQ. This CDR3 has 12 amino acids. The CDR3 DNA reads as TGTGCCAGCAGCCATATGACTAGCCCCCAGTACTTC. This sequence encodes CASSHMTSPQYF.

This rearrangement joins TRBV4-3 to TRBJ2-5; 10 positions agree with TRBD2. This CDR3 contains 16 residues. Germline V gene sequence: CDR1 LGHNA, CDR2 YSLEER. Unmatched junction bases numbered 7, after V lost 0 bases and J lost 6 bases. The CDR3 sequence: CASSQESGGAMKTQYF. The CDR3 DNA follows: TGCGCCAGCAGCCAAGAGAGCGGGGGGGCAATGAAGACCCAGTACTTC.

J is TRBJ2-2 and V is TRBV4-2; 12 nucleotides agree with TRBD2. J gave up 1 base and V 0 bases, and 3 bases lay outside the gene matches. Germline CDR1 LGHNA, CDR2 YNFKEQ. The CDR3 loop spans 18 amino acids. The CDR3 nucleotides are TGTGCCAGCAGCCAAGAGACTAGCGGGAGAGGGAACACCGGGGAGCTGTTTTTT. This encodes CASSQETSGRGNTGELFF.

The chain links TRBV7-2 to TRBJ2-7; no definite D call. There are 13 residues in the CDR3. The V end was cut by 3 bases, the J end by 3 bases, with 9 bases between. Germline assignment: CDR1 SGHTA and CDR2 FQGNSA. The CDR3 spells CASSFGSDYEQYF. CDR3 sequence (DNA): TGTGCCAGCAGCTTTGGCAGTGACTACGAGCAGTACTTC.

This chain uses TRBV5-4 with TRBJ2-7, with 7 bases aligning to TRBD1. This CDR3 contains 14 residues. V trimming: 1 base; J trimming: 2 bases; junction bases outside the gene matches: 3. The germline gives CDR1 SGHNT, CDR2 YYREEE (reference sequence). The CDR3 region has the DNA TGTGCCAGCAGCTTGCAGGGGGACACCTACGAGCAGTACTTC. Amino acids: CASSLQGDTYEQYF. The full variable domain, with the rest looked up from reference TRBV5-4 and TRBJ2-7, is ETGVTQSPTHLIKTRGQQVTLRCSSQSGHNTVSWYQQALGQGPQFIFQYYREEENGRGNFPPRFSGLQFPNYSSELNVNALELDDSALYLCASSLQGDTYEQYFGPGTRLTVT.

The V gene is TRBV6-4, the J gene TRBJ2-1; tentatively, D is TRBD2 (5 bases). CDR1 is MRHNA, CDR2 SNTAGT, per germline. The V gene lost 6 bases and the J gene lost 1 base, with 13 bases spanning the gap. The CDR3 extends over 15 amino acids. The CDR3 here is CASSKNGGSYNEQFF. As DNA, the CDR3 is TGTGCCAGCAGCAAGAACGGAGGTTCCTACAATGAGCAGTTCTTC.

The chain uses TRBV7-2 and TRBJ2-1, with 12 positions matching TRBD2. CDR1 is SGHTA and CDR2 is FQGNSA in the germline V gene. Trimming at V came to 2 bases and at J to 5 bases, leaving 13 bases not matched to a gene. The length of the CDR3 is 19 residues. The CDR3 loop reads CASSLRASGRDGFNNEQFF. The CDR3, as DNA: TGTGCCAGCAGCTTAAGAGCTAGCGGGAGGGATGGATTTAACAATGAGCAGTTCTTC.

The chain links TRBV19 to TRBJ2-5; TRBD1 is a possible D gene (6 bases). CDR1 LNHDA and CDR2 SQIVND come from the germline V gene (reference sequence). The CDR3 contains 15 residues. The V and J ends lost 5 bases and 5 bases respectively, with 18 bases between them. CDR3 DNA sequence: TGTGCCAGTAGTCTGCCGACAGTCCAGGGGGAGACCCAGTACTTC. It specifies CASSLPTVQGETQYF.

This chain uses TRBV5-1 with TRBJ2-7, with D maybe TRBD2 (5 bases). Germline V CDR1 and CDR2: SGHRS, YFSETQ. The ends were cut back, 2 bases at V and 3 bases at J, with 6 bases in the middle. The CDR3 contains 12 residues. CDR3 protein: CASSFGDYEQYF. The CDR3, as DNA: TGCGCCAGCAGCTTCGGGGACTACGAGCAGTACTTC.

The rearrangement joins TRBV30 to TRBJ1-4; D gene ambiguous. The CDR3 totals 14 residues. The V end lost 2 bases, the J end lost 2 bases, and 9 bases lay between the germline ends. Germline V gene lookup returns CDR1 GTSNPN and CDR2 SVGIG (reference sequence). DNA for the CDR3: TGTGCCTGGAGTATAGTTGTCACTAATGAAAAACTGTTTTTT. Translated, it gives CAWSIVVTNEKLFF.

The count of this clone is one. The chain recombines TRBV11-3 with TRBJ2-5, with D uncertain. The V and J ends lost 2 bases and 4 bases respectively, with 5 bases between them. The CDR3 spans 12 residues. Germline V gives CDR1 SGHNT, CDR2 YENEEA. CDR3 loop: CASSLSRETQYF. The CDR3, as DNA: TGTGCCAGCAGCTTATCCAGAGAGACCCAGTACTTC.

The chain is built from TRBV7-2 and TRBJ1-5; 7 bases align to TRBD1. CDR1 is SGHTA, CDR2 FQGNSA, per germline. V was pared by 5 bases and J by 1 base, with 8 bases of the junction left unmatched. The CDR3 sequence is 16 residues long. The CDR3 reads CASSLRQGLSNQPQHF. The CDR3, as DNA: TGTGCCAGCAGCCTAAGACAGGGTTTGAGCAATCAGCCCCAGCATTTT.

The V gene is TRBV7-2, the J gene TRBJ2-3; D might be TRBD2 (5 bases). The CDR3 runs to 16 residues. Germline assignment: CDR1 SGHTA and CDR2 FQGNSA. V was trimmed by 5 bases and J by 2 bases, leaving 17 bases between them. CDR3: CASSPRGSYITDTQYF. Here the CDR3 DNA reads TGTGCCAGCAGCCCCCGGGGTAGCTACATCACAGATACGCAGTATTTT.

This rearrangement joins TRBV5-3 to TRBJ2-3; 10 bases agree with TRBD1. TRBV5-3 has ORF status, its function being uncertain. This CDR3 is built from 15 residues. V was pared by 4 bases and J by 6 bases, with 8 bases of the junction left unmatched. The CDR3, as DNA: TGTGCCAGAAGCCAAAAGACAGGGGGCAAGGATACGCAGTATTTT. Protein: CARSQKTGGKDTQYF.

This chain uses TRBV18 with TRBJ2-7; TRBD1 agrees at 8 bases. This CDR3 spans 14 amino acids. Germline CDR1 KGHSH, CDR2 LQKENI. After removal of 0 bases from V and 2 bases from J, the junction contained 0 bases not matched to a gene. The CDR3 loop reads CASSPPTGAYEQYF. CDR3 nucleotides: TGTGCCAGCTCACCACCGACAGGGGCCTACGAGCAGTACTTC.

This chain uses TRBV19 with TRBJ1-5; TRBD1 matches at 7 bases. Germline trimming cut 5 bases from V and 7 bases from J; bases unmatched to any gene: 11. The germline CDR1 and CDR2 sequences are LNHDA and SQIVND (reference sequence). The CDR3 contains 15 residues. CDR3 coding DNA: TGTGCCAGTAGTTCCTCCGACAGGGCGGGCCAGCCCCAGCATTTT. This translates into CASSSSDRAGQPQHF.

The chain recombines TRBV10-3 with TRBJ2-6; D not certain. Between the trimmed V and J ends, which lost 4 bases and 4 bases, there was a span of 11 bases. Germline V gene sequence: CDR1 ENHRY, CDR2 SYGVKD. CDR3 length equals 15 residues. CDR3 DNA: TGTGCCATCAGTGGATCAGTACCGGGGGCCAACGTCCTGACTTTC. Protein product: CAISGSVPGANVLTF.